This T cell receptor (beta chain) was sequenced during a study of radiation and T cells in renal cell carcinoma (dated by TCRdb to about 2020). At the level of the whole study: TCR beta sequencing covered some 55 samples in total, comprising roughly 25 tumors and about 27 peripheral blood samples. The final blood draw was performed at 4 weeks after radiation, at the same time as nephrectomy. A total of 3.5 million to 4.5 million unique CDR3 nucleotide sequences, encoding fewer than 3,000,000 unique CDR3 amino acid sequences, were found across all 50 or so samples. Results the study describes overall, beyond this receptor: No pretreatment tumor biopsies were available, so the baseline intratumoral presence of clonotypes could not be determined. In blood, the top tumor clonotypes increased from baseline to 2 weeks after radiation and then shrank by 4 weeks, which suggests a temporary expansion of tumor-resident clones. Blood repertoire dynamics were not followed beyond 4 weeks after treatment. Because the trial had a single-armed design, the trial could not examine how radiation dose or scheduling affected the TCR repertoire.

The immunoSEQ kit was used, according to the manufacturer's recommendations, to generate TCR beta libraries from genomic DNA. To prepare the libraries, a first multiplex PCR with proprietary primers was run, followed by a second PCR that added unique barcodes, and a bead cleanup was done after each round. Each sample batch included a kit-provided positive control reaction and a negative control reaction. The final libraries were assessed on an Agilent 4200 TapeStation D1000 ScreenTape, pooled by volume, and quantified by qPCR. Sequencing was performed on an Illumina NextSeq500 with a MidOutput 150-cycle cartridge, and 156 Read1 and 15 Index1 cycles were run with kit custom primers. The pooled library was loaded at 0.75 to 1 pM, and about 20% PhiX control was spiked in. On the study's bioinformatics: Vendor-processed data were analyzed in R, with a clonotype defined as all T cells sharing the same CDR3 nucleotide sequence. In the clone abundance analyses, frequencies in each sample were normalized to that sample's 10,000 most abundant clones. Public T cell clones, which averaged fewer than five per sample, were excluded before analysis. Tumor-enriched clonotypes and baseline blood-enriched clonotypes were defined as those with an abundance difference of at least 32-fold between compartments. A beta-binomial differential abundance model was used to identify clonotypes that were expanded or contracted between blood time points. The Baroni-Urbani and Buser coefficient was used to measure tumor-blood repertoire similarity, and groups were compared with two-tailed Wilcoxon tests in R. The source is immuneACCESS, and TCRdb retained only in-frame sequences with V and J called. Part of the clones is not carried over; for the studies checked, unresolved V genes explain less than half of this, and the remainder is unexplained. The V and J calls and clone size were taken over from that table, and D and trimming were inferred from the DNA. Within this sample are around 170,000 clones, with roughly 90% of them counted one time only. About 11% of the sample is in the top ten clones.

As regards this clone: Its antigen remains unidentified. No quality values exist for individual bases; no much larger clone is one base distant.

The label giving this sample's time point can be read as: blood 4 weeks post-SBRT, at nephrectomy. Reading the label with the study, this specimen's treatment or condition is: 15 Gy SBRT to primary tumor, nephrectomy 4 weeks later. The samples were obtained from a clinical trial, where primary renal cell carcinomas were treated with 15 Gy stereotactic body radiation therapy and then removed by nephrectomy 4 weeks afterward. To follow tumor-enriched clonotypes, serial peripheral blood was collected from radiation-treated patients at baseline and at 2 weeks and 4 weeks after SBRT. Every patient had renal cell carcinoma of clear cell pathology. Genomic DNA for TCR sequencing was prepared using the QIAamp DNA Blood Mini Kit (Qiagen). The analyses included only samples that passed all quality control checks. The junction shows trimming of 5 bases on V and 6 bases on J, plus 14 bases between the germline ends. The CDR3 holds 14 amino acids from the cysteine to the phenylalanine. CDR3 DNA is the only sequence kept; it has 42 bases, read in frame from the first base. CDR1 is given as SGHAT and CDR2 as FQNNGV, both from the germline V gene.

Here the chain combines TRBV11-2 and TRBJ1-5, with the D segment identity uncertain. Material: blood, obtained from a patient whose treatment included radiotherapy and nephrectomy. The receptor was isolated from a woman in her forties or fifties with renal cell carcinoma. The nucleotide sequence is given as TGTGCCAGCAGCGAAGGGAGGTCCGGTCAGCCCCAGCATTTT. It specifies CASSEGRSGQPQHF.